Detailed here is one T cell receptor (beta chain). Its matching antigen is unknown. These data come from a study of cytomegalovirus exposure and HLA in healthy donors. Study results and limitations: Investigators reported some 150 TCR beta chains as tied to cytomegalovirus.

Nominally healthy donors were sampled, though unrecorded immune exposures were likely. The J segment lost 3 bases and the V segment lost 0 bases, leaving 4 bases of the junction unmatched. The CDR3 is made up of 15 amino acids. The V gene's germline CDR1 is SGDLS and CDR2 YYNGEE. 13 Jbeta primers and 60 Vbeta primers were used for the PCR. The table came from immunoSEQ multiplex PCR; TCRdb's copy has only in-frame clones and leaves some out. The sample contains over 65,000 clones, around 72% of which appear only once. The material sequenced was PBMCs. This TCR derives from a woman aged 30 to 39 in good health and CMV-seropositive. The chain employs TRBV9 and TRBJ2-7; 9 bases are shared with TRBD2. CDR3 coding DNA: TGTGCCAGCAGCGTAGAGACTAGCGGTTACTACGAGCAGTACTTC. Translated: CASSVETSGYYEQYF.